The clone carrying this T cell receptor (beta chain) was found a few times. V shed 5 bases, J shed 1 base, and the junction held 6 bases outside the gene matches. Germline CDR1 is SGHTA and CDR2 is FQGTGA. The CDR3 loop spans 16 amino acids. This entry comes from a study of early T cells in non-severe SARS-CoV-2 infection. In TCRdb, the 5' RACE reads were re-called with MiXCR into one record per CDR3 protein. In the table there are 20,000 to 25,000 distinct CDR3 sequences, under 5% of which are singletons. The sample comprised whole blood. The receptor was isolated from an adult who was a healthcare worker with PCR-confirmed SARS-CoV-2 infection or an uninfected control (not recorded which). The chain joins TRBV7-3 to TRBJ2-2; 8 nucleotides agree with TRBD1. Here the CDR3 reads CASSQGGQGNTGELFF. CDR3 nucleotides: TGTGCCAGCAGCCAAGGCGGACAGGGGAACACCGGGGAGCTGTTTTTT.